This passage covers 15 T cell receptor beta chains from one sample sequenced in a study of shared clonotypes between healthy human individuals. Selected positively for CCR7 and CD45RO-negative, naive CD8 cells excluded terminally differentiated effector memory CD45RA+ cells. This table comes from immunoSEQ multiplex PCR, and its TCRdb copy is limited to in-frame clones, with some not included. In the table there are around 2,100,000 clones, just under 95% of which are singletons. The sample comprised naive CD8+ T cells sorted from blood. The receptors come from a man younger than 35 in good health.

The CDR3 sequence: CASSDDTSSGNTIYF. CDR3 nucleotides: TGTGCCAGCAGTGACGACACAAGCTCTGGAAACACCATATATTTT. V is TRBV6-1 and J is TRBJ1-3; D call uncertain. The CDR3 extends over 15 amino acids. V was cut by 3 bases and J by 0 bases, with 9 bases left in between. Per germline, CDR1 MNHNS and CDR2 SASEGT.

This clone was picked up one time. The chain has TRBV6-5 and TRBJ2-7; 7 nucleotides match TRBD1. The CDR3 contains 14 residues. V lost 6 bases to trimming and J lost 6 bases; unmatched junction nucleotides: 11. Germline V gene lookup returns CDR1 MNHEY and CDR2 SVGAGI. This chain's CDR3 is CASSPSGGSSEQYF. The CDR3 DNA sequence: TGTGCCAGCAGCCCCTCAGGGGGTTCTAGCGAGCAGTACTTC.

The rearrangement uses TRBV2 and TRBJ1-6; TRBD1 aligns across 7 bases. From germline, CDR1 is SNHLY and CDR2 FYNNEI. V dropped 3 bases and J dropped 5; count of bases not matched to a gene: 7. This CDR3 is 16 amino acids long. The CDR3 sequence: CASSDSGTADNSPLHF. CDR3 coding DNA: TGTGCCAGCAGTGACTCCGGGACAGCAGATAATTCACCCCTCCACTTT.

The rearrangement uses TRBV29-1 and TRBJ2-6; D gene uncertain. Germline V gene sequence: CDR1 SQVTM, CDR2 ANQGSEA. Trimming left V 7 bases short and J 0 bases short, with 7 bases between. The CDR3 loop spans 13 amino acids. CDR3 coding DNA: TGCAGCGCGATTGACTCTGGGGCCAACGTCCTGACTTTC. It is translated as CSAIDSGANVLTF.

The rearrangement uses TRBV5-6 and TRBJ2-7; the match to TRBD1 covers 9 bases. Germline V CDR1 and CDR2: SGHDT, YYEEEE. This CDR3 has 14 amino acids. J lost 7 bases, V lost 3 bases, and 8 bases had no gene match. CDR3 DNA sequence: TGTGCCAGCAGCTGGGGGACAGGGTCCTGGGAGCAGTACTTC. Translated: CASSWGTGSWEQYF. Together with reference TRBV5-6 and TRBJ2-7, the CDR3 gives the full variable domain: DAGVTQSPTHLIKTRGQQVTLRCSPKSGHDTVSWYQQALGQGPQFIFQYYEEEERQRGNFPDRFSGHQFPNYSSELNVNALLLGDSALYLCASSWGTGSWEQYFGPGTRLTVT.

This chain connects TRBV5-6 to TRBJ1-1; D is undetermined. The CDR3 covers 15 residues. V dropped 2 bases and J dropped 1 base, with 12 bases sitting between them. Germline assignment: CDR1 SGHDT and CDR2 YYEEEE. This chain's CDR3 is CASSLQFFPNTEAFF. DNA of the CDR3: TGTGCCAGCAGCTTACAGTTTTTCCCGAACACTGAAGCTTTCTTT.

The J gene is TRBJ2-1, the V gene TRBV7-9, with TRBD2 identical over 11 bases. CDR1 and CDR2 from the germline V gene are SEHNR and FQNEAQ (reference sequence). Trimming cost V 4 bases and J 3 bases; bases outside gene matches: 5. CDR3 length: 16 amino acids. CDR3 sequence (DNA): TGTGCCAGCAGCTCTGGGACTAGCGGCTACTACAATGAGCAGTTCTTC. It is translated as CASSSGTSGYYNEQFF.

This rearrangement joins TRBV13 to TRBJ2-4; D not resolved. The V gene lost 4 bases and the J gene lost 0 bases, with 7 bases spanning the gap. Per germline, CDR1 PRHDT and CDR2 FYEKMQ (reference sequence). This CDR3 spans 14 amino acids. CDR3 coding DNA: TGTGCCAGCAGCTCACTGATAGCCAAAAACATTCAGTACTTC. The encoded protein is CASSSLIAKNIQYF.

The J gene is TRBJ2-7, the V gene TRBV6-1; perhaps TRBD1 as D (7 bases). Germline V gives CDR1 MNHNS, CDR2 SASEGT. V dropped 3 bases and J dropped 6 bases, with 15 bases sitting between them. The CDR3 contains 14 residues. The CDR3 sequence: CASSDFRGDAEQYF. DNA for the CDR3: TGTGCCAGCAGTGATTTCAGGGGGGATGCCGAGCAGTACTTC.

The V call is TRBV9, the J call TRBJ2-3; TRBD1 aligns across 7 bases. Germline lookup yields CDR1 SGDLS and CDR2 YYNGEE. With 4 bases clipped from V and 3 bases from J, the junction kept 11 bases outside the gene matches. CDR3 length: 16 residues. The DNA for the CDR3 is TGTGCCAGCAGCTCCAACCCGGGACAGTTAACAGATACGCAGTATTTT. This encodes CASSSNPGQLTDTQYF. The whole variable domain, remainder taken from reference TRBV9 and TRBJ2-3, is DSGVTQTPKHLITATGQRVTLRCSPRSGDLSVYWYQQSLDQGLQFLIQYYNGEERAKGNILERFSAQQFPDLHSELNLSSLELGDSALYFCASSSNPGQLTDTQYFGPGTRLTVL.

On this clone: The identical CDR3 is also encoded by other nucleotide sequences in the sample. The chain has TRBV5-6 and TRBJ2-7; 10 bases agree with TRBD1. The CDR3 spans 16 residues. The germline CDR1 and CDR2 sequences are SGHDT and YYEEEE. With V trimmed by 0 bases and J by 2 bases, 5 bases remained unmatched. In DNA, the CDR3 is TGTGCCAGCAGCTTGGGTCCAGGACAGGGGGCCTACGAGCAGTACTTC. Its protein product is CASSLGPGQGAYEQYF. Combining the CDR3 with reference TRBV5-6 and TRBJ2-7 gives the whole variable domain DAGVTQSPTHLIKTRGQQVTLRCSPKSGHDTVSWYQQALGQGPQFIFQYYEEEERQRGNFPDRFSGHQFPNYSSELNVNALLLGDSALYLCASSLGPGQGAYEQYFGPGTRLTVT.

The chain combines TRBV6-5 with TRBJ1-6; D remains ambiguous. V was clipped by 5 bases and J by 11 bases, with 16 bases between them. Germline V lookup: CDR1 MNHEY, CDR2 SVGAGI. This CDR3 is 14 amino acids long. The CDR3 coding sequence is TGTGCCAGCAGTAGCGGGGTCGGTTCGGCACCCCTCCACTTT. Protein: CASSSGVGSAPLHF.

The chain has TRBV14 and TRBJ2-7, with a weak D call TRBD1 (5 bases). Per germline, CDR1 SGHDN and CDR2 FVKESK. The CDR3 consists of 16 residues. V was shortened by 1 base and J by 1 base, with 14 bases between the two germline ends. CDR3 region: CASSQGSREGSYEQYF. The CDR3 nucleotides are TGTGCCAGCAGCCAAGGGAGCAGGGAAGGATCCTACGAGCAGTACTTC.

V usage is TRBV7-9 and J usage is TRBJ2-3, with D perhaps TRBD1 (5 bases). The CDR3 has 16 residues. CDR1 and CDR2 from the germline V gene are SEHNR and FQNEAQ (reference sequence). V was trimmed by 1 base and J by 0 bases, leaving 11 bases between them. The CDR3 loop reads CASSLVGKGSTDTQYF. CDR3 DNA: TGTGCCAGCAGCTTAGTAGGGAAGGGGAGCACAGATACGCAGTATTTT.

The gene calls are TRBV7-9 and TRBJ2-7; 7 bases are shared with TRBD1. Unmatched junction bases numbered 7, after V lost 5 bases and J lost 3 bases. Germline assignment: CDR1 SEHNR and CDR2 FQNEAQ (reference sequence). The CDR3 consists of 14 residues. In DNA, the CDR3 is TGTGCCAGCAGCCAGACAGGGAAACTCTACGAGCAGTACTTC. This sequence encodes CASSQTGKLYEQYF.